Each of the 14 T cell receptor beta chains below was sequenced from the same sample in a study of PD-1 blockade in mismatch repair-deficient tumors. Clones were read by immunoSEQ multiplex PCR, and TCRdb kept only the in-frame ones, dropping some. The table lists approximately 130,000 clones, about 86% of them singletons. This specimen consisted of peripheral blood, obtained 44 weeks after starting pembrolizumab. The receptors here all came from an adult with mismatch repair-deficient cancer.

CDR3 sequence: CASSQDKAVGWQVETQYF. The CDR3 DNA reads as TGCGCCAGCAGCCAAGATAAGGCAGTGGGGTGGCAAGTGGAGACCCAGTACTTC. V usage is TRBV4-3 and J usage is TRBJ2-5; D ambiguous. Germline CDR1 LGHNA, CDR2 YSLEER. There are 18 residues in the CDR3. V shed 0 bases and J shed 5 bases, with 22 bases lying between them.

The gene calls are TRBV27 and TRBJ1-5; a possible D gene is TRBD1 (5 bases). CDR3 length equals 15 residues. In germline, CDR1 is MNHEY, CDR2 SMNVEV (reference sequence). V lost 10 bases and J 0 bases, leaving 16 bases between the germline ends. The CDR3 DNA sequence: TGTGCCATATCGGACGAGGGGATTAGCAATCAGCCCCAGCATTTT. Its protein product is CAISDEGISNQPQHF.

The chain has TRBV4-3 and TRBJ1-1; tentatively, D is TRBD1 (5 bases). Germline V gene lookup returns CDR1 LGHNA and CDR2 YSLEER. The ends were cut back, 0 bases at V and 7 bases at J, with 18 bases in the middle. The CDR3 contains 16 residues. CDR3: CASSQDLDTTKGEAFF. CDR3 DNA sequence: TGCGCCAGCAGCCAAGATCTGGACACGACAAAGGGTGAAGCTTTCTTT.

The chain couples TRBV30 to TRBJ2-3; 8 bases match TRBD1. This CDR3 is built from 15 residues. CDR1 is GTSNPN, CDR2 SVGIG, per germline (reference sequence). The V gene end was trimmed by 5 bases and the J gene end by 2 bases; junction bases not matched to a gene: 9. In DNA form, the CDR3 reads TGTGCCTGGTGCCGGGACAGGAAATACACAGATACGCAGTATTTT. Its translation is CAWCRDRKYTDTQYF.

In its sample, this clone was seen once. The genes are TRBV19 and TRBJ1-3; tentatively, D is TRBD1 (5 bases). V lost 5 bases and J 0 bases, leaving 17 bases between the germline ends. The CDR3 runs 17 residues. Germline CDR1 reads LNHDA; CDR2 reads SQIVND (reference sequence). The CDR3 loop is CASSLRTVGASGNTIYF. The CDR3 DNA sequence: TGTGCCAGTAGTTTAAGGACCGTCGGGGCCTCTGGAAACACCATATATTTT.

V gene TRBV7-2 combines with J gene TRBJ1-2; D not certain. The germline V gene encodes CDR1 SGHTA and CDR2 FQGNSA. CDR3 size: 14 residues. Trimming took 4 bases from V and 8 from J, leaving 17 bases between them. The CDR3 region is CASSSETTSRGYTF. The CDR3 DNA is TGTGCCAGCAGCTCCGAGACCACATCCCGGGGCTACACCTTC.

The chain combines TRBV28 with TRBJ1-2, with TRBD1 identical over 7 bases. The ends lost 7 bases at V and 14 bases at J; junction bases unmatched: 16. CDR3 length: 13 amino acids. CDR1 is MDHEN, CDR2 SYDVKM, per germline. CDR3 region: CASTAGTVPFRTF. Here the CDR3 DNA reads TGTGCCAGCACCGCCGGGACAGTCCCTTTCCGAACCTTC.

The rearrangement uses TRBV11-2 and TRBJ1-5; D uncertain. CDR1 SGHAT and CDR2 FQNNGV come from the germline V gene. V shed 4 bases and J shed 6 bases, with 19 bases lying between them. CDR3 length: 16 residues. CDR3 bases: TGTGCCAGCAGCTCCCTTTATTTCCTATTGGGTCAGCCCCAGCATTTT. Its translation is CASSSLYFLLGQPQHF.

The chain joins TRBV7-9 to TRBJ1-1; D gene ambiguous. The CDR3 spans 15 residues. Germline assignment: CDR1 SEHNR and CDR2 FQNEAQ (reference sequence). The V end lost 1 base, the J end lost 0 bases, and 9 bases lay between the germline ends. The CDR3 here is CASSLVALMNTEAFF. Here the CDR3 DNA reads TGTGCCAGCAGCTTAGTAGCCCTAATGAACACTGAAGCTTTCTTT. Looking up the rest from reference TRBV7-9 and TRBJ1-1 gives the full variable domain: DTGVSQNPRHKITKRGQNVTFRCDPISEHNRLYWYRQTLGQGPEFLTYFQNEAQLEKSRLLSDRFSAERPKGSFSTLEIQRTEQGDSAMYLCASSLVALMNTEAFFGQGTRLTVV.

This clone has just a few counts. The V and J genes are TRBV7-9 and TRBJ2-7; D gene ambiguous. Germline V gene sequence: CDR1 SEHNR, CDR2 FQNEAQ (reference sequence). The CDR3 extends over 14 amino acids. V lost 0 bases and J 3 bases, leaving 9 bases between the germline ends. In nucleotides, the CDR3 is TGTGCCAGCAGCTTAGCTTCGCATCTCTACGAGCAGTACTTC. This codes for CASSLASHLYEQYF.

V gene TRBV7-8 combines with J gene TRBJ2-7; 8 bases are a match to TRBD1. Unmatched junction bases numbered 2, after V lost 3 bases and J lost 4 bases. The CDR3 extends over 13 amino acids. Germline CDR1 and CDR2: SGHVS and FQNEAQ. The CDR3 sequence is CASSLDRVYEQYF. Written as DNA, the CDR3 is TGTGCCAGCAGCTTGGACAGGGTTTACGAGCAGTACTTC. The whole variable domain, remainder taken from reference TRBV7-8 and TRBJ2-7, is GAGVSQSPRYKVAKRGQDVALRCDPISGHVSLFWYQQALGQGPEFLTYFQNEAQLDKSGLPSDRFFAERPEGSVSTLKIQRTQQEDSAVYLCASSLDRVYEQYFGPGTRLTVT.

The chain uses TRBV9 and TRBJ2-1; 8 bases agree with TRBD2. The V gene end was trimmed by 0 bases and the J gene end by 4 bases; junction bases not matched to a gene: 3. The CDR3 is made up of 15 amino acids. The germline V gene encodes CDR1 SGDLS and CDR2 YYNGEE. CDR3 in amino acids: CASSVGTSQYNEQFF. Here the CDR3 DNA reads TGTGCCAGCAGCGTAGGGACTAGCCAATACAATGAGCAGTTCTTC.

The rearrangement joins TRBV6-5 to TRBJ1-4, with D possibly matching TRBD1 (5 bases). In germline, CDR1 is MNHEY, CDR2 SVGAGI. CDR3 size: 14 residues. V lost 7 bases to trimming and J lost 2 bases, with 11 bases between them. In DNA, the CDR3 is TGTGCCAGCACCTGGGGGAGCACTAATGAAAAACTGTTTTTT. Translation gives CASTWGSTNEKLFF.

There are a few counts of this clone. The rearrangement uses TRBV4-1 and TRBJ2-3; D is unclear. The CDR3 has 15 residues. The V gene's germline CDR1 is MGHRA and CDR2 YSYEKL. Trimming cost V 1 base and J 4 bases, with 12 bases left between them. The DNA for the CDR3 is TGCGCCAGCAGCCAAGGAGGTCATTTGGCAGATACGCAGTATTTT. It translates to CASSQGGHLADTQYF.